This T cell receptor beta chain was retrieved from a study of OX40 agonist ivuxolimab in advanced cancers. Study-level background: Every 2 weeks, ivuxolimab was infused into the patients intravenously at between 0.01 and 10 mg/kg. Study outcomes and limitations: CD4+ and CD8+ blood T cells expanded clonally by week 6 at 0.1 to 3.0 mg/kg. In general, CD8+ T cells held more expanded clones than CD4+ did, on average.

Generated by immunoSEQ multiplex PCR, the TCRdb table keeps only in-frame clones and is missing some. The table includes tens of thousands of clones, roughly 88% detected once. In the case of this clone: Its target is not known.

Patients were excluded for autoimmune disease history or systemic immunosuppression. The ends were cut back, 3 bases at V and 2 bases at J, with 8 bases in the middle. This CDR3 region has 13 residues. Germline V lookup: CDR1 SGHAT, CDR2 FQNNGV. The material sequenced was CD4+ or CD8+ T cells sorted from blood, taken in a trial of the OX40 agonist ivuxolimab. This chain uses TRBV11-2 with TRBJ2-7, with D unclear. The sequence came from an adult with an advanced solid tumor such as melanoma, head and neck, liver or kidney cancer. The CDR3 DNA sequence: TGTGCCAGCAGCTTGATGGGCGCCTACGAGCAGTACTTC. Residues: CASSLMGAYEQYF.